Below are 21 T cell receptor beta chains sequenced from a single sample in a study of blood T cell repertoires in COVID-19. Only in-frame clones appear in the TCRdb table, and some are missing; sequencing was by immunoSEQ multiplex PCR. The sample has 150,000 to 200,000 clones; about nine tenths are singletons. The sequencing sample was made of peripheral blood. The receptors derive from a man in his 70s with acute or convalescent COVID-19.

This clone was observed once. The chain links TRBV4-2 to TRBJ1-4; TRBD1 matches 9 bases. Per the germline V gene, CDR1 is LGHNA and CDR2 is YNFKEQ. J was trimmed by 8 bases and V by 0 bases; bases with no gene match: 4. There are 15 residues in the CDR3. In nucleotides, the CDR3 is TGTGCCAGCAGCCAAGAGGCGACAGGGGGAGAAAAACTGTTTTTT. It specifies CASSQEATGGEKLFF.

The rearrangement uses TRBV4-2 and TRBJ1-1, with 8 nucleotides matching TRBD1. Germline CDR1 is LGHNA and CDR2 is YNFKEQ. J gave up 1 base and V 3 bases, and 7 bases lay outside the gene matches. This CDR3 is 16 amino acids long. CDR3 DNA sequence: TGTGCCAGCAGCCAGGCACACAGGGGGACGAACACTGAAGCTTTCTTT. As protein: CASSQAHRGTNTEAFF.

This chain uses TRBV28 with TRBJ2-7, with 8 bases matching TRBD1. V shed 6 bases and J 3 bases; nucleotides not matched to a gene: 4. CDR3 length equals 13 residues. CDR1 and CDR2 from the germline V gene are MDHEN and SYDVKM. The CDR3 DNA sequence: TGTGCCAGCAGCTCGGGACAGGACTACGAGCAGTACTTC. Translation gives CASSSGQDYEQYF.

This clone was detected only a few times. The chain joins TRBV19 to TRBJ1-4; D unclear. There are 15 residues in the CDR3. V gave up 7 bases and J gave up 3 bases, with 15 bases separating them. Germline CDR1 LNHDA, CDR2 SQIVND (reference sequence). As DNA, the CDR3 is TGTGCCAGTAATATCGGACTACGGGCTAATGAAAAACTGTTTTTT. It encodes CASNIGLRANEKLFF.

This chain links TRBV7-9 with TRBJ1-2, with D uncertain. The CDR3 runs to 16 residues. Germline CDR1 and CDR2: SEHNR and FQNEAQ (reference sequence). Trimming pared 6 bases from V and 5 bases from J, leaving 22 bases between. The CDR3 nucleotides read TGTGCCAGCAGTTATACTTTGGAAGGGAAGCGGTATGGCTACACCTTC. The encoded protein is CASSYTLEGKRYGYTF.

This chain joins TRBV6-5 and TRBJ2-2; no clear D. Trimming took 8 bases from V and 7 from J, leaving 5 bases between them. The CDR3 length is 10 residues. Germline values: CDR1 MNHEY, CDR2 SVGAGI. This chain's CDR3 is CASGSGELFF. DNA for the CDR3: TGTGCCAGCGGTAGCGGGGAGCTGTTTTTT.

CDR3 loop: CASSQKVYDRLWEQYF. CDR3 sequence (DNA): TGTGCCAGCAGCCAAAAGGTTTACGACAGGCTGTGGGAGCAGTACTTC. The chain recombines TRBV3-1 (or the pseudogene TRBV3-2) with TRBJ2-7, with a weak D call TRBD1 (6 bases). This CDR3 is built from 16 residues. Between the trimmed V and J ends, which lost 2 bases and 7 bases, there was a span of 21 bases. Germline V gene data show CDR1 as LGHDT and CDR2 as YNNKEL (reference sequence).

The gene calls are TRBV5-6 and TRBJ2-3; 13 nucleotides agree with TRBD2. With V trimmed by 4 bases and J by 2 bases, 7 bases remained unmatched. This CDR3 is built from 17 residues. Germline V gene lookup returns CDR1 SGHDT and CDR2 YYEEEE. The CDR3 here is CASSHGLAGVVTDTQYF. The CDR3, as DNA: TGTGCCAGCAGCCACGGACTAGCGGGAGTGGTCACAGATACGCAGTATTTT. The complete variable domain, with remaining parts taken from reference TRBV5-6 and TRBJ2-3, reads DAGVTQSPTHLIKTRGQQVTLRCSPKSGHDTVSWYQQALGQGPQFIFQYYEEEERQRGNFPDRFSGHQFPNYSSELNVNALLLGDSALYLCASSHGLAGVVTDTQYFGPGTRLTVL.

This chain connects TRBV27 to TRBJ1-2; 7 positions agree with TRBD1. V gave up 3 bases and J gave up 12 bases; unmatched junction bases: 10. The V gene's germline CDR1 is MNHEY and CDR2 SMNVEV (reference sequence). The CDR3 is 13 amino acids. CDR3 amino acids: CASSFSPGGFNTF. CDR3 nucleotide sequence: TGTGCCAGCAGTTTTTCCCCAGGGGGATTTAACACCTTC.

The V and J genes are TRBV7-9 and TRBJ1-4; no clear D gene. Trimming took 1 base from V and 4 from J, leaving 10 bases between them. CDR3 length equals 15 residues. Germline V gene data show CDR1 as SEHNR and CDR2 as FQNEAQ (reference sequence). The CDR3 DNA reads TGTGCCAGCAGCTTAGAGGCTACAGATAATGAAAAACTGTTTTTT. Protein sequence: CASSLEATDNEKLFF.

This sequence joins TRBV6-5 and TRBJ1-6; D is perhaps TRBD1 (5 bases). V was pared by 0 bases and J by 8 bases, with 8 bases between. The CDR3 is 14 amino acids. Germline CDR1 reads MNHEY; CDR2 reads SVGAGI. CDR3 amino acids: CASSYSGGDSPLHF. The DNA of the CDR3 is TGTGCCAGCAGTTACTCCGGGGGGGATTCACCCCTCCACTTT.

V gene TRBV19 combines with J gene TRBJ1-6; 7 bases map to TRBD1. The CDR3 contains 14 residues. The junction had 7 bases not matched to a gene; V was cut back by 7 bases and J by 7 bases. Germline assignment: CDR1 LNHDA and CDR2 SQIVND (reference sequence). In DNA form, the CDR3 reads TGTGCCAGTAAGAATCAGGGGGGAAATTCACCCCTCCACTTT. Translated: CASKNQGGNSPLHF.

The chain couples TRBV6-5 to TRBJ1-2; D perhaps matches TRBD1 (5 bases). This CDR3 is 15 amino acids long. The germline CDR1 and CDR2 sequences are MNHEY and SVGAGI. V was clipped by 5 bases and J by 3 bases, with 16 bases between them. The CDR3 loop is CASSTRLRVDYGYTF. The CDR3 DNA sequence: TGTGCCAGCAGTACCCGGCTCAGGGTGGACTATGGCTACACCTTC.

This rearrangement joins TRBV29-1 to TRBJ2-3; 8 bases align to TRBD1. Unmatched junction bases numbered 8, after V lost 7 bases and J lost 5 bases. CDR3 size: 13 residues. Germline lookup yields CDR1 SQVTM and CDR2 ANQGSEA. CDR3 loop: CSARTGLGDTQYF. In DNA, the CDR3 is TGCAGCGCTCGGACAGGGCTCGGAGATACGCAGTATTTT.

The chain combines TRBV5-4 with TRBJ2-5, with 12 positions matching TRBD2. The CDR3 has 16 amino acids. Germline assignment: CDR1 SGHNT and CDR2 YYREEE (reference sequence). V shed 0 bases, J shed 3 bases, and the junction held 3 bases outside the gene matches. For the CDR3, the DNA is TGTGCCAGCAGCTTGGGACTAGCGGGAGCTGAAGAGACCCAGTACTTC. Protein: CASSLGLAGAEETQYF.

J is TRBJ2-1 and V is TRBV12-3 or TRBV12-4, with D maybe TRBD1 (6 bases). V was trimmed by 6 bases and J by 4 bases, leaving 10 bases between them. CDR3 size: 13 residues. The CDR3 here is CASRLDRYNEQFF. In DNA, the CDR3 is TGTGCCAGCAGGTTGGACAGATACAATGAGCAGTTCTTC.

This clone occurred a few times. The chain has TRBV18 and TRBJ2-1; 7 nucleotides align to TRBD2. J lost 9 bases, V lost 2 bases, and 13 bases had no gene match. Germline V gives CDR1 KGHSH, CDR2 LQKENI. The CDR3 totals 16 residues. Here the CDR3 DNA reads TGTGCCAGCTCACCAGGGGGAGGGGCCTTCGTTACTGAGCAGTTCTTC. Translating gives CASSPGGGAFVTEQFF.

The chain recombines TRBV5-1 with TRBJ2-1, with D possibly matching TRBD1 (7 bases). The CDR3 length is 14 residues. CDR1 is SGHRS, CDR2 YFSETQ, per germline. Trimming took 4 bases from V and 6 from J, leaving 14 bases between them. This chain's CDR3 is CASSSQGGLNEQFF. The CDR3 DNA reads TGCGCCAGCAGCAGTCAGGGGGGCCTCAATGAGCAGTTCTTC.

The chain joins TRBV7-3 to TRBJ2-1; 8 bases agree with TRBD2. Trimming cost V 4 bases and J 6 bases; bases outside gene matches: 8. Germline CDR1 SGHTA, CDR2 FQGTGA. CDR3 size: 15 residues. The CDR3 region is CASSSGLATFNEQFF. The CDR3 nucleotides are TGTGCCAGCAGCTCCGGACTAGCTACCTTCAATGAGCAGTTCTTC.

The J gene is TRBJ1-2, the V gene TRBV25-1; 7 nucleotides line up with TRBD1. CDR1 and CDR2 from the germline V gene are MGHDK and SYGVNS. V shed 7 bases and J 0 bases; nucleotides not matched to a gene: 5. CDR3 length: 14 amino acids. The CDR3 loop reads CASKDDRANYGYTF. In DNA form, the CDR3 reads TGTGCCAGCAAGGACGACAGGGCTAACTATGGCTACACCTTC.

V is TRBV7-9 and J is TRBJ1-2; weak D call: TRBD1 (5 bases). Between the trimmed V and J ends, which lost 5 bases and 6 bases, there was a span of 10 bases. The CDR3 runs to 12 residues. Germline V gene sequence: CDR1 SEHNR, CDR2 FQNEAQ (reference sequence). The CDR3 here is CASSPGANGYTF. DNA for the CDR3: TGTGCCAGCAGCCCTGGGGCCAATGGCTACACCTTC. The entire variable domain, with the rest obtained from reference TRBV7-9 and TRBJ1-2, is as follows: DTGVSQNPRHKITKRGQNVTFRCDPISEHNRLYWYRQTLGQGPEFLTYFQNEAQLEKSRLLSDRFSAERPKGSFSTLEIQRTEQGDSAMYLCASSPGANGYTFGSGTRLTVV.